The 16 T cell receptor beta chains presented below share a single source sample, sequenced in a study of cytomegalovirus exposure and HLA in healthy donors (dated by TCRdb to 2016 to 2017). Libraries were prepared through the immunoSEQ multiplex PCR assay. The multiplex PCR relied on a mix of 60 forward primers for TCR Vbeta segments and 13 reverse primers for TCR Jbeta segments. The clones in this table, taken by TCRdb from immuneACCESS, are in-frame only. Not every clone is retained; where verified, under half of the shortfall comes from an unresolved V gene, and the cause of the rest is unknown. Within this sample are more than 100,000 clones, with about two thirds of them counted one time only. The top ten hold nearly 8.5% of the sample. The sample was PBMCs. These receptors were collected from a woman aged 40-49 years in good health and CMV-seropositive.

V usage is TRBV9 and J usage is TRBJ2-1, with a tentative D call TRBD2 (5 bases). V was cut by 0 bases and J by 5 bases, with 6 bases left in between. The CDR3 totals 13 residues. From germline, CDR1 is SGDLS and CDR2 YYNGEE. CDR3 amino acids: CASSVGLNNEQFF. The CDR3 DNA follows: TGTGCCAGCAGCGTAGGACTAAACAATGAGCAGTTCTTC.

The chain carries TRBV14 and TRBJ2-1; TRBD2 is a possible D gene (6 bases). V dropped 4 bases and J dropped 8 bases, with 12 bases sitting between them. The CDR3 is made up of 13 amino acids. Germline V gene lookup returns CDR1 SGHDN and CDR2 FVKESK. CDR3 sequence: CASSPAGGDEQFF. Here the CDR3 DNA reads TGTGCCAGCAGCCCGGCCGGGGGAGATGAGCAGTTCTTC.

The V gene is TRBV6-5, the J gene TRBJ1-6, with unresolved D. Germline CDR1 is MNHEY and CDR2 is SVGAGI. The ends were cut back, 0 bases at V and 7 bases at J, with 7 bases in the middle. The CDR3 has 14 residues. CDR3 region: CASSYSTRNSPLHF. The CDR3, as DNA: TGTGCCAGCAGTTACTCAACCAGGAATTCACCCCTCCACTTT.

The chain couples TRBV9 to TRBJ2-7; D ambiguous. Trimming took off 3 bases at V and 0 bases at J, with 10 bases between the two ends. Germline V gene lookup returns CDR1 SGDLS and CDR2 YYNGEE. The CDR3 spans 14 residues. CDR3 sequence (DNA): TGTGCCAGCAGCGCTTCTTTTAGCTCCTACGAGCAGTACTTC. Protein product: CASSASFSSYEQYF.

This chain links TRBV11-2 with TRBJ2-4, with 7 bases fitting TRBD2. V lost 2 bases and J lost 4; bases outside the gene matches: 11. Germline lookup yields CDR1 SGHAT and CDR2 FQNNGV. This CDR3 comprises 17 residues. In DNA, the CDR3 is TGTGCCAGCAGCTTAAGTGCTTATGGCGGGGGAAAAAACATTCAGTACTTC. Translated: CASSLSAYGGGKNIQYF.

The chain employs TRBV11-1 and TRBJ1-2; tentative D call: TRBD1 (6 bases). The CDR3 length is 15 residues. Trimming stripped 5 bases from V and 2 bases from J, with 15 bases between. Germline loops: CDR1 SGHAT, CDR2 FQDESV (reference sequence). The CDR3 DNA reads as TGTGCCAGCAGCACCGGACAGCGAGAAAACTATGGCTACACCTTC. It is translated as CASSTGQRENYGYTF.

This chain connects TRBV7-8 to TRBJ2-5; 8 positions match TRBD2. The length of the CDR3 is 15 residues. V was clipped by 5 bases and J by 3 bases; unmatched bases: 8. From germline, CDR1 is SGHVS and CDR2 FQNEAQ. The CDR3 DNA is TGTGCCAGCAGCAAGGGACTAGGGGTTGAAGAGACCCAGTACTTC. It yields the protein CASSKGLGVEETQYF.

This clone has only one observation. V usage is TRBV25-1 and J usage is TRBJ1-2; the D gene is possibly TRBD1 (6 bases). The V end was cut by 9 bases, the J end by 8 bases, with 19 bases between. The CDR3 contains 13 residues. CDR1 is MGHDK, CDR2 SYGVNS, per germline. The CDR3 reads CASTRSGELGYTF. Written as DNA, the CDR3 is TGTGCCAGTACGCGCTCAGGGGAGTTAGGCTACACCTTC.

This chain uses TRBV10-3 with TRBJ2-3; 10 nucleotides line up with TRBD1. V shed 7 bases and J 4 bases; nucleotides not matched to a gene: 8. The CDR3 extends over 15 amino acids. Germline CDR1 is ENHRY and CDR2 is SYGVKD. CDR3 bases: TGTGCCATCACCAAGACAGGGGGCCTCGCAGATACGCAGTATTTT. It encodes CAITKTGGLADTQYF.

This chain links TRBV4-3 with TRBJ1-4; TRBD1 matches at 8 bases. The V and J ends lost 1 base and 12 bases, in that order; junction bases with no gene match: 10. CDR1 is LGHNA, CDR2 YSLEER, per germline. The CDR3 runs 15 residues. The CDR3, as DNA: TGCGCCAGCAGCCAAGGCCAGGGGGCCGGCTTACAACTGTTTTTT. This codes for CASSQGQGAGLQLFF.

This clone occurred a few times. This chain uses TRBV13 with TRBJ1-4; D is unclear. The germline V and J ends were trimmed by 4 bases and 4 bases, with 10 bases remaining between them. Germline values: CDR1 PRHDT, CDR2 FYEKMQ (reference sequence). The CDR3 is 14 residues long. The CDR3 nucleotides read TGTGCCAGCAGCTCCGGGGATCTTAATGAAAAACTGTTTTTT. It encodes CASSSGDLNEKLFF.

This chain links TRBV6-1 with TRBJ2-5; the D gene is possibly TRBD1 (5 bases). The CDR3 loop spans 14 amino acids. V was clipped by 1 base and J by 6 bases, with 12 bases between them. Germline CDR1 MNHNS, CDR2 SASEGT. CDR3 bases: TGTGCCAGCAGTGAAGATGGAAGGGGAAAGACCCAGTACTTC. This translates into CASSEDGRGKTQYF.

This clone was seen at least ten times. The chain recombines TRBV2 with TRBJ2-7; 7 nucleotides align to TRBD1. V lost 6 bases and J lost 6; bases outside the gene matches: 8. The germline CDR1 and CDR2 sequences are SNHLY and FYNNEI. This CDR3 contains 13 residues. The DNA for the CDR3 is TGTGCCAGCAGGGGGACAGTTTCGACCGAGCAGTACTTC. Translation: CASRGTVSTEQYF.

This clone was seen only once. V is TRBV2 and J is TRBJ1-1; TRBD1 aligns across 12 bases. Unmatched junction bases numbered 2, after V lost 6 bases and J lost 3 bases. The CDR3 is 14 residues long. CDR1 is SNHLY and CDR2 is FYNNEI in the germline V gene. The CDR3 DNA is TGTGCCAGCAGGGGACAGGGGGCGGACACTGAAGCTTTCTTT. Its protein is CASRGQGADTEAFF.

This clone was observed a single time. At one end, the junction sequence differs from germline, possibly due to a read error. CDR3 residues: CASSSMTLSTNYGYAF. The CDR3 DNA sequence: TGTGCCAGCAGCTCCATGACCCTCAGCACTAACTATGGCTACGCCTTC. The chain is built from TRBV7-8 and TRBJ1-2; no clear D. Germline loops: CDR1 SGHVS, CDR2 FQNEAQ. CDR3 length equals 16 residues. The variable domain in full, completed from reference TRBV7-8 and TRBJ1-2, reads GAGVSQSPRYKVAKRGQDVALRCDPISGHVSLFWYQQALGQGPEFLTYFQNEAQLDKSGLPSDRFFAERPEGSVSTLKIQRTQQEDSAVYLCASSSMTLSTNYGYAFGSGTRLTVV.

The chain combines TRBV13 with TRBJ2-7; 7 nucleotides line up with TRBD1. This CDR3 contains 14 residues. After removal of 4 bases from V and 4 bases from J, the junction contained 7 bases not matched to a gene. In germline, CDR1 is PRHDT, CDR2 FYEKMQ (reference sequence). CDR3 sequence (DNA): TGTGCCAGCAGCTCGTCCGGGACAGAGTACGAGCAGTACTTC. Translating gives CASSSSGTEYEQYF.